The clone carrying this T cell receptor (beta chain) was observed once. The data are from a study of blood T cell repertoires in COVID-19. In germline, CDR1 is SGHAT, CDR2 FQNNGV. The CDR3 loop spans 14 amino acids. The ends lost 5 bases at V and 6 bases at J; junction bases unmatched: 3. Generated by immunoSEQ multiplex PCR, the TCRdb table keeps only in-frame clones and is missing some. The sample consists of about 24,000 clones, 60% to 75% of them appearing once. V usage is TRBV11-2 and J usage is TRBJ1-6; 8 bases agree with TRBD1. The sample taken for sequencing was peripheral blood. The sequence was obtained from a man in his fifties or sixties with COVID-19, enrolled during active disease. In DNA form, the CDR3 reads TGTGCCAGCAGCATCGACAGGGGTAATTCACCCCTCCACTTT. Its protein is CASSIDRGNSPLHF.